This paragraph covers one T cell receptor (beta chain) sequence. The antigen is undetermined. TCRdb fed the 5' RACE reads into MiXCR, producing one record per CDR3 protein. The sample records 150,000 to 200,000 distinct CDR3 sequences, 15% to 20% being singletons. The sample comes from a study of CD8 T cells in ankylosing spondylitis. Findings of the study overall: Relatively rare in peripheral blood, disease-linked clones were also CD8+. Previously reported in reactive arthritis synovial fluid and blood were some of the motif variants. Typical of ankylosing spondylitis blood, it appeared, was a TCR beta motif of roughly eight highly homologous variants.

CDR1 SQVTM and CDR2 ANQGSEA come from the germline V gene. V dropped 4 bases and J dropped 8 bases, with 12 bases sitting between them. The CDR3 consists of 12 residues. The sequenced sample was blood, either unsorted or a sorted T cell fraction (not recorded which). V is TRBV29-1 and J is TRBJ2-1; D ambiguous. The TCR sequence derives from a male donor under 30 with ankylosing spondylitis or in good health (not recorded which). The CDR3 reads CSVGAPDDEQFF. Here the CDR3 DNA reads TGCAGCGTTGGGGCCCCGGACGATGAGCAGTTCTTC.